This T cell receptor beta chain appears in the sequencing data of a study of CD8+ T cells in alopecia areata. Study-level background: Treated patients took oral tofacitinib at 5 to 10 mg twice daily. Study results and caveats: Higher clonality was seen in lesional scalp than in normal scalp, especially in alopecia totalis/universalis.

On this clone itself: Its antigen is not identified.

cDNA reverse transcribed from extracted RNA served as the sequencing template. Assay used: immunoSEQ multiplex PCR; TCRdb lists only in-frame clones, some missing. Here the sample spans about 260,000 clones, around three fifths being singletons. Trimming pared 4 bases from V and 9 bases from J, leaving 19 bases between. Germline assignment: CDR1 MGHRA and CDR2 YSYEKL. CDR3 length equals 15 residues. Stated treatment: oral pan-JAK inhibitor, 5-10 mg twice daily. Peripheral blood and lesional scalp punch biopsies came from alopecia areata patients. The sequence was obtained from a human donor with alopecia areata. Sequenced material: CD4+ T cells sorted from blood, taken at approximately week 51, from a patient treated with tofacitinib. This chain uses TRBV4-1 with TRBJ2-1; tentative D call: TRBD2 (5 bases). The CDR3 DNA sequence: TGCGCCAGCAGCCCCCCATCGAGAGGGATCCGTGAGCAGTTCTTC. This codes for CASSPPSRGIREQFF.